This T cell receptor (beta chain) was documented in a study of T cell changes during pregnancy in multiple sclerosis. The sample holds one count of this clone. The assay was immunoSEQ multiplex PCR, and TCRdb's table has in-frame clones only and misses some. This sample yields tens of thousands of clones, of which around 93% are seen a single time; around 1.4% belongs to the top ten. The CDR3 contains 14 residues. Between the trimmed V and J ends, which lost 0 bases and 7 bases, there was a span of 12 bases. Looked up from germline, CDR1 is MNHEY and CDR2 is SMNVEV (reference sequence). The chain is built from TRBV27 and TRBJ1-1; unclear D gene. The sequencing used peripheral blood, collected in the third trimester of pregnancy. This TCR was sampled from a female donor in good health, enrolled as a control in a pregnancy study. DNA of the CDR3: TGTGCCAGCAGTTTATCGGGCAGCCCCAATGAAGCTTTCTTT. It specifies CASSLSGSPNEAFF.